This T cell receptor (beta chain) derives from a study of Graves' ophthalmopathy and Graves' hyperthyroidism. As for the study in general: Peripheral blood samples were taken at initial diagnosis, before any treatment.

Investigators amplified TCR beta CDR3 regions from RNA transcripts. HTBI-primed RT-PCR formed the first round, and a multiplex PCR formed the second. TCRdb called the multiplex PCR reads again in MiXCR, with one record for every CDR3 protein. The sample contains about 230,000 distinct CDR3 sequences, around 42% of which appear only once. This clonotype was seen a few times. The antigen is unknown. Study outcomes and limitations: The model achieved under 71% sensitivity and less than 75% specificity for ophthalmopathy progression. Ophthalmopathy versus stable hyperthyroidism: 13-signature model gave under 90% sensitivity, 80% to 84% specificity.

Patients were excluded if they had other autoimmune diseases or uncontrolled infections, and likewise if pregnancy or lactation applied. This TCR derives from an adult man with Graves' ophthalmopathy. The sample comprised peripheral blood.

CDR3 residues: CASSAGTGAFPTHF. The CDR3, as DNA: TGTGCCAGCAGCGCCGGGACAGGGGCCTTCCCGACGCATTTT. This sequence joins TRBV9 and TRBJ1-5; 10 bases map to TRBD1. V gave up 3 bases and J gave up 15 bases; unmatched junction bases: 12. CDR3 length equals 14 residues. Germline V gene data show CDR1 as SGDLS and CDR2 as YYNGEE. The entire variable domain, with the rest obtained from reference TRBV9 and TRBJ1-5, is as follows: DSGVTQTPKHLITATGQRVTLRCSPRSGDLSVYWYQQSLDQGLQFLIQYYNGEERAKGNILERFSAQQFPDLHSELNLSSLELGDSALYFCASSAGTGAFPTHFGDGTRLSIL.